The 28 T cell receptor beta chains in this list originate from one sample, sequenced in a study of blood T cells in healthy people across ages. Next came a second PCR, run for about 7 to 12 cycles, which used a sample-barcoded 5' primer along with a J-beta primer mix. TCRdb ran MiXCR on the 5' RACE reads and lists one entry per CDR3 protein. The table lists some 1.5 million distinct CDR3 sequences, over 25% of them singletons. The material sequenced was blood. The receptor set was obtained from a woman under 40 in good health.

V gene TRBV9 combines with J gene TRBJ2-3; D not certain. CDR1 and CDR2 (germline): SGDLS, YYNGEE. CDR3 length equals 13 residues. Trimming removed 0 bases from V and 6 bases from J, with 8 bases in between. The CDR3 bases are TGTGCCAGCAGCGTAGTGGGCTTGGATACGCAGTATTTT. This translates into CASSVVGLDTQYF.

This clonotype has a count of ten or more. J is TRBJ2-7 and V is TRBV7-2; 13 bases line up with TRBD2. CDR3 size: 15 residues. Germline V CDR1 and CDR2: SGHTA, FQGNSA. The V gene end was trimmed by 5 bases and the J gene end by 6 bases; junction bases not matched to a gene: 7. The CDR3 is CASSVGLAGTSEQYF. CDR3 in DNA: TGTGCCAGCAGCGTGGGACTAGCGGGGACTTCCGAGCAGTACTTC.

This clonotype was picked up a small number of times. The V and J genes are TRBV2 and TRBJ2-1, with 10 bases fitting TRBD1. The CDR3 is 16 residues long. J lost 5 bases, V lost 6 bases, and 10 bases had no gene match. In germline, CDR1 is SNHLY, CDR2 FYNNEI. The CDR3 sequence: CASRHTRDRGNNEQFF. DNA of the CDR3: TGTGCCAGCAGACACACCCGGGACAGGGGTAACAATGAGCAGTTCTTC.

A note on this clonotype: A read error may explain this, as a much larger clone is one base away. This sequence joins TRBV6-5 and TRBJ2-5; D perhaps matches TRBD1 (6 bases). Germline V lookup: CDR1 MNHEY, CDR2 SVGAGI. There are 14 residues in the CDR3. Between the trimmed V and J ends, which lost 6 bases and 11 bases, there was a span of 22 bases. The CDR3 DNA reads TGTGCCAGCAGAATGGACAGATCCTACAATGAGCAGTACTTC. Its translation is CASRMDRSYNEQYF.

This clonotype was seen only a few times. This rearrangement joins TRBV5-5 to TRBJ2-1, with no clear D. The CDR3 sequence is 13 residues long. The germline V and J ends were trimmed by 5 bases and 1 base, with 7 bases remaining between them. Germline lookup yields CDR1 SGHKS and CDR2 YYEKEE (reference sequence). CDR3 bases: TGTGCCAGCAGTATGGGTTCCTACAATGAGCAGTTCTTC. Translated: CASSMGSYNEQFF.

V usage is TRBV2 and J usage is TRBJ2-5, with TRBD1 as a possible D gene (6 bases). CDR3 length: 13 residues. Germline values: CDR1 SNHLY, CDR2 FYNNEI. V lost 3 bases to trimming and J lost 7 bases, with 12 bases between them. As DNA, the CDR3 is TGTGCCAGCAGTGATCGGGACATGGGGACCCAGTACTTC. Translation: CASSDRDMGTQYF.

The chain employs TRBV7-9 and TRBJ2-1; 9 bases fit TRBD1. The CDR3 has 17 residues. V lost 2 bases to trimming and J lost 1 base; unmatched junction nucleotides: 6. Germline V gene sequence: CDR1 SEHNR, CDR2 FQNEAQ (reference sequence). CDR3 residues: CASSLILGQGSYNEQFF. The CDR3, as DNA: TGTGCCAGCAGCTTAATCCTGGGACAGGGTTCCTACAATGAGCAGTTCTTC.

This clonotype was counted a single time. This sequence joins TRBV11-2 and TRBJ1-1; a possible D gene is TRBD1 (5 bases). The length of the CDR3 is 12 residues. The germline CDR1 and CDR2 sequences are SGHAT and FQNNGV. The V end lost 0 bases, the J end lost 7 bases, and 6 bases lay between the germline ends. The CDR3 DNA reads TGTGCCAGCAGCTTAGAGACAGTTGAAGCTTTCTTT. This gives the protein CASSLETVEAFF.

This clonotype was observed a handful of times. The chain recombines TRBV4-1 with TRBJ2-1; D ambiguous. The CDR3 spans 12 residues. The germline CDR1 and CDR2 sequences are MGHRA and YSYEKL. The V end was cut by 6 bases, the J end by 8 bases, with 11 bases between. The CDR3 reads CASRGKYDEQFF. CDR3 DNA: TGCGCCAGCAGGGGAAAATACGATGAGCAGTTCTTC.

The chain carries TRBV28 and TRBJ2-3; 8 nucleotides line up with TRBD2. Germline V gene sequence: CDR1 MDHEN, CDR2 SYDVKM. V lost 8 bases, J lost 2 bases, and 12 bases stayed unmatched. CDR3 size: 16 residues. CDR3 loop: CASPPREGVNTDTQYF. DNA for the CDR3: TGTGCCAGCCCGCCCCGGGAGGGGGTAAACACAGATACGCAGTATTTT. The full variable domain, completed using reference TRBV28 and TRBJ2-3, is DVKVTQSSRYLVKRTGEKVFLECVQDMDHENMFWYRQDPGLGLRLIYFSYDVKMKEKGDIPEGYSVSREKKERFSLILESASTNQTSMYLCASPPREGVNTDTQYFGPGTRLTVL.

The chain is built from TRBV20-1 and TRBJ2-7; D call uncertain. CDR3 length equals 14 residues. In germline, CDR1 is DFQATT, CDR2 SNEGSKA (reference sequence). V lost 6 bases to trimming and J lost 4 bases, with 19 bases between them. CDR3 amino acids: CSAQQDQNGYEQYF. DNA for the CDR3: TGCAGTGCGCAACAAGACCAAAACGGATACGAGCAGTACTTC.

The rearrangement uses TRBV3-1 and TRBJ2-7; D not resolved. V was cut by 1 base and J by 3 bases, with 10 bases left in between. Germline loops: CDR1 LGHDT, CDR2 YNNKEL (reference sequence). The CDR3 loop spans 14 amino acids. The DNA for the CDR3 is TGTGCCAGCAGCCAAGGGGCAGCCATCTACGAGCAGTACTTC. This encodes CASSQGAAIYEQYF.

This clonotype appeared a few times. An end of the junction differs from the germline gene, which may be a read error. V usage is TRBV5-5 and J usage is TRBJ2-4; D may be TRBD2 (6 bases). Gene TRBJ2-7 matches the end of the DNA better, so the J call may be wrong. Looked up from germline, CDR1 is SGHKS and CDR2 is YYEKEE (reference sequence). This CDR3 spans 13 amino acids. The CDR3 DNA reads as TGTACCAGCAGCCCCATTCCGGAGGGCGAGCAGTACTTC. This translates into CTSSPIPEGEQYF.

The table lists this clonotype with many counts. CDR3 residues: CASSYIAGGETQYF. CDR3 DNA: TGTGCCAGCAGTTATATAGCGGGAGGCGAGACCCAGTACTTC. V gene TRBV27 combines with J gene TRBJ2-5; TRBD2 aligns across 10 bases. V gave up 4 bases and J gave up 5 bases; unmatched junction bases: 4. CDR1 MNHEY and CDR2 SMNVEV come from the germline V gene (reference sequence). The CDR3 length is 14 residues.

This chain uses TRBV10-3 with TRBJ1-2; the D is unclear. The CDR3 consists of 13 residues. Germline V CDR1 and CDR2: ENHRY, SYGVKD. Between the trimmed V and J ends, which lost 6 bases and 8 bases, there was a span of 16 bases. The chain's CDR3 is CAIRAGELYGYTF. The CDR3 DNA follows: TGTGCCATCAGAGCTGGGGAACTATACGGCTACACCTTC.

The chain uses TRBV13 and TRBJ2-1; the D is unclear. Germline V lookup: CDR1 PRHDT, CDR2 FYEKMQ (reference sequence). V lost 3 bases to trimming and J lost 11 bases, with 11 bases between them. CDR3 length equals 12 residues. The CDR3 nucleotides are TGTGCCAGCAGCTTTTCGGGCCCCCAGCAGTTCTTC. Protein: CASSFSGPQQFF.

The chain couples TRBV11-2 to TRBJ2-7; 9 nucleotides agree with TRBD2. The length of the CDR3 is 16 residues. J gave up 3 bases and V 5 bases, and 11 bases lay outside the gene matches. Germline CDR1 SGHAT, CDR2 FQNNGV. The CDR3 region has the DNA TGTGCCAGCAGCATCGCCGGTAGCGGGGGAGGCTACGAGCAGTACTTC. It codes for CASSIAGSGGGYEQYF. The full variable domain, with the rest looked up from reference TRBV11-2 and TRBJ2-7, is EAGVAQSPRYKIIEKRQSVAFWCNPISGHATLYWYQQILGQGPKLLIQFQNNGVVDDSQLPKDRFSAERLKGVDSTLKIQPAKLEDSAVYLCASSIAGSGGGYEQYFGPGTRLTVT.

Only a few counts were recorded for this clonotype. This chain connects TRBV2 to TRBJ2-5; 11 bases map to TRBD1. The J call may be incorrect, as the DNA end agrees better with TRBJ2-7. CDR1 and CDR2 from the germline V gene are SNHLY and FYNNEI. The CDR3 length is 15 residues. In DNA, the CDR3 is TGTGCCAGCAGGGCCGGGACAGGGGGTGTGGACGAGCAGTACTTC. Its translation: CASRAGTGGVDEQYF.

This clonotype was seen a few times. The chain joins TRBV6-5 to TRBJ2-1; D may be TRBD1 (6 bases). The CDR3 extends over 14 amino acids. The V end lost 6 bases, the J end lost 1 base, and 10 bases lay between the germline ends. Germline assignment: CDR1 MNHEY and CDR2 SVGAGI. This chain's CDR3 is CASRGQTSYNEQFF. The CDR3 DNA reads TGTGCCAGCAGAGGACAGACTTCCTACAATGAGCAGTTCTTC.

Many counts were recorded for this clonotype. The CDR3 spells CAISESSSSDAQETQYF. CDR3 nucleotides: TGTGCCATCAGTGAGTCGAGTAGCAGTGATGCCCAAGAGACCCAGTACTTC. This sequence joins TRBV10-3 and TRBJ2-5; no firm D call. Trimming took 0 bases from V and 1 from J, leaving 15 bases between them. The CDR3 sequence is 17 residues long. CDR1 and CDR2 from the germline V gene are ENHRY and SYGVKD.

This clonotype has just a few counts. V is TRBV15 and J is TRBJ2-4, with TRBD2 matching 8 bases. The V gene end was trimmed by 1 base and the J gene end by 6 bases; junction bases not matched to a gene: 8. In germline, CDR1 is LNHNV, CDR2 YYDKDF (reference sequence). This CDR3 is 16 amino acids long. The CDR3 loop reads CATSRVGGGPSNIQYF. The CDR3 nucleotides read TGTGCCACCAGCAGAGTCGGCGGGGGGCCATCAAACATTCAGTACTTC. The complete variable domain, with remaining parts taken from reference TRBV15 and TRBJ2-4, reads DAMVIQNPRYQVTQFGKPVTLSCSQTLNHNVMYWYQQKSSQAPKLLFHYYDKDFNNEADTPDNFQSRRPNTSFCFLDIRSPGLGDTAMYLCATSRVGGGPSNIQYFGAGTRLSVL.

CDR3 protein: CASSNWDSSYNEQFF. As DNA, the CDR3 is TGTGCCAGCAGCAATTGGGACAGCTCCTACAATGAGCAGTTCTTC. The J gene is TRBJ2-1, the V gene TRBV7-9; the match to TRBD1 covers 7 bases. The germline V gene has CDR1 SEHNR and CDR2 FQNEAQ (reference sequence). The ends lost 5 bases at V and 0 bases at J; junction bases unmatched: 4. The length of the CDR3 is 15 residues.

This clonotype was counted many times. V and J are TRBV5-5 and TRBJ2-3; 9 bases fit TRBD2. The CDR3 length is 18 residues. The V gene end was trimmed by 5 bases and the J gene end by 4 bases; junction bases not matched to a gene: 17. Germline CDR1 SGHKS, CDR2 YYEKEE (reference sequence). Written as DNA, the CDR3 is TGTGCCAGCAGGAAATTCGGCGGGAGGGCCGGATCGGCAGATACGCAGTATTTT. It encodes CASRKFGGRAGSADTQYF.

This clonotype was observed many times. The gene calls are TRBV6-4 and TRBJ2-2; 8 nucleotides align to TRBD2. The CDR3 covers 13 residues. Germline values: CDR1 MRHNA, CDR2 SNTAGT. V was pared by 5 bases and J by 4 bases, with 0 bases of the junction left unmatched. The DNA of the CDR3 is TGTGCCAGCAGTAGCGGGAGCACCGGGGAGCTGTTTTTT. Its translation: CASSSGSTGELFF.

A word on this clonotype: A read error may account for a junction end that differs from germline. The rearrangement joins TRBV2 to TRBJ2-7; D is unclear. This CDR3 has 12 amino acids. CDR1 is SNHLY, CDR2 FYNNEI, per germline. Written as DNA, the CDR3 is TGTACCAGCAGGCAGGTTAGCTACGAGCAGTACTTC. Protein sequence: CTSRQVSYEQYF.

At least ten counts were recorded for this clonotype. The chain combines TRBV24-1 with TRBJ2-1; 7 nucleotides agree with TRBD2. The germline CDR1 and CDR2 sequences are KGHDR and SFDVKD. CDR3 length: 15 residues. V dropped 4 bases and J dropped 2; count of bases not matched to a gene: 4. CDR3 in DNA: TGTGCCACCAGTGACTCGAGCGGGGCCTACAATGAGCAGTTCTTC. Protein product: CATSDSSGAYNEQFF.

This chain joins TRBV12-3 or TRBV12-4 and TRBJ2-3, with D uncertain. Trimming removed 4 bases from V and 4 bases from J, with 18 bases in between. The CDR3 contains 16 residues. The CDR3 DNA sequence: TGTGCCAGCAGTTCTTCTGGGCTTCTGACGTCAGATACGCAGTATTTT. This codes for CASSSSGLLTSDTQYF.

This chain links TRBV4-3 with TRBJ2-2; 15 nucleotides line up with TRBD2. The germline V gene has CDR1 LGHNA and CDR2 YSLEER. V lost 3 bases and J lost 3; bases outside the gene matches: 8. The CDR3 extends over 19 amino acids. CDR3 coding DNA: TGCGCCAGCAGCCAGCTACTGGGACTAGCGGGAGGAGACACCGGGGAGCTGTTTTTT. Amino acid sequence: CASSQLLGLAGGDTGELFF.